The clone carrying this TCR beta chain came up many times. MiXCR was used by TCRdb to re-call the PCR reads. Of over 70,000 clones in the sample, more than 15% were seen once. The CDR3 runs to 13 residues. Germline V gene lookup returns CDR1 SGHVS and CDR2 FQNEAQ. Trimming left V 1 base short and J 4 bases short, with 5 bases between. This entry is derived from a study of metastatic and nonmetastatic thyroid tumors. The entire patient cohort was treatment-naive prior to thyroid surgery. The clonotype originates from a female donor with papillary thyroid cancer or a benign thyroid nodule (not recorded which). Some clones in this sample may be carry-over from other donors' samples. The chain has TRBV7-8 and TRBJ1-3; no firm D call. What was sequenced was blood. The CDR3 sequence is CASSLVWGNTIYF. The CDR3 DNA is TGTGCCAGCAGCTTAGTTTGGGGAAACACCATATATTTT. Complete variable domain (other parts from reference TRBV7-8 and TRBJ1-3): GAGVSQSPRYKVAKRGQDVALRCDPISGHVSLFWYQQALGQGPEFLTYFQNEAQLDKSGLPSDRFFAERPEGSVSTLKIQRTQQEDSAVYLCASSLVWGNTIYFGEGSWLTVV.